Shown below are 17 T cell receptor beta chains from a single sample sequenced in a study of T cell responses to AZD1222 COVID-19 vaccine. Clones were sequenced by immunoSEQ multiplex PCR, and TCRdb holds only the in-frame ones, with some missing. Of some 120,000 clones in the sample, over 75% are singletons; the top ten hold 3.5% to 5%. Specimen: peripheral blood, collected on day 0 of MenACWY control vaccination. These receptors came from an adult in good health.

The chain links TRBV4-1 to TRBJ2-7, with a tentative D call TRBD2 (6 bases). The germline V and J ends were trimmed by 3 bases and 0 bases, with 12 bases remaining between them. This CDR3 contains 15 residues. Per the germline V gene, CDR1 is MGHRA and CDR2 is YSYEKL. The CDR3 bases are TGCGCCAGCAGCCATATGAGACTAGACTCCTACGAGCAGTACTTC. Translating it yields CASSHMRLDSYEQYF.

V gene TRBV2 combines with J gene TRBJ1-5, with D unresolved. The V and J ends lost 6 bases and 2 bases respectively, with 14 bases between them. This CDR3 comprises 15 residues. CDR1 is SNHLY, CDR2 FYNNEI, per germline. CDR3 in amino acids: CASRSRGRGNQPQHF. The CDR3 DNA sequence: TGTGCCAGCAGAAGCCGGGGAAGAGGCAATCAGCCCCAGCATTTT.

The chain joins TRBV7-2 to TRBJ1-4; no firm D call. V was pared by 0 bases and J by 5 bases, with 7 bases between. CDR1 and CDR2 (germline): SGHTA, FQGNSA. This CDR3 has 14 amino acids. CDR3 nucleotide sequence: TGTGCCAGCAGCTTAGCGCGGCAGAATGAAAAACTGTTTTTT. Its protein product is CASSLARQNEKLFF.

V is TRBV15 and J is TRBJ1-1; D is undetermined. Between the trimmed V and J ends, which lost 0 bases and 7 bases, there was a span of 9 bases. CDR3 length: 13 amino acids. Germline V CDR1 and CDR2: LNHNV, YYDKDF (reference sequence). The CDR3: CATSRDRTGEAFF. For the CDR3, the DNA is TGTGCCACCAGCAGAGATCGAACCGGTGAAGCTTTCTTT.

The chain employs TRBV5-4 and TRBJ2-5; D is unresolved. Trimming removed 0 bases from V and 3 bases from J, with 15 bases in between. From germline, CDR1 is SGHNT and CDR2 YYREEE (reference sequence). The CDR3 is 16 amino acids. CDR3 DNA: TGTGCCAGCAGCTTGGCCATGGGTGGGATGGAAGAGACCCAGTACTTC. As protein: CASSLAMGGMEETQYF.

V usage is TRBV7-3 and J usage is TRBJ2-2; 8 bases line up with TRBD2. The V segment lost 0 bases and the J segment 0 bases; nucleotides outside the gene matches: 3. Germline V gene sequence: CDR1 SGHTA, CDR2 FQGTGA. CDR3 length equals 17 residues. CDR3 in amino acids: CASSLTSGGTNTGELFF. The CDR3 nucleotides read TGTGCCAGCAGCTTAACCAGCGGGGGCACGAACACCGGGGAGCTGTTTTTT.

The chain uses TRBV6-4 and TRBJ1-1; maybe TRBD1 (5 bases). Germline V gene data show CDR1 as MRHNA and CDR2 as SNTAGT. This CDR3 is 14 amino acids long. Between the trimmed V and J ends, which lost 2 bases and 4 bases, there was a span of 11 bases. The CDR3 region has the DNA TGTGCCAGCAGTGACACGAACAGGCCCACTGAAGCTTTCTTT. As protein: CASSDTNRPTEAFF.

This chain uses TRBV10-3 with TRBJ1-2, with unresolved D. This CDR3 contains 15 residues. Looked up from germline, CDR1 is ENHRY and CDR2 is SYGVKD. Trimming took off 3 bases at V and 3 bases at J, with 14 bases between the two ends. The chain's CDR3 is CAISDARSLYYGYTF. The CDR3 coding sequence is TGTGCCATCAGTGACGCCAGAAGCTTATACTATGGCTACACCTTC.

CDR3 residues: CASSWGQGQGQETQYF. CDR3 sequence (DNA): TGCGCCAGCAGCTGGGGACAGGGACAGGGGCAAGAGACCCAGTACTTC. This chain uses TRBV5-1 with TRBJ2-5, with TRBD1 matching 10 bases. The CDR3 sequence is 16 residues long. Losses at the gene ends were 3 bases for V and 2 bases for J; bases not matched to a gene: 7. CDR1 and CDR2 from the germline V gene are SGHRS and YFSETQ.

The sample holds a few counts of this clone. The rearrangement uses TRBV11-2 and TRBJ2-1; 7 nucleotides align to TRBD1. Germline V CDR1 and CDR2: SGHAT, FQNNGV. This CDR3 is built from 13 residues. After removal of 5 bases from V and 6 bases from J, the junction contained 4 bases not matched to a gene. CDR3 protein: CASSTGTVNEQFF. CDR3 in DNA: TGTGCCAGCAGCACCGGGACAGTCAATGAGCAGTTCTTC.

This chain joins TRBV5-1 and TRBJ1-2; possible D gene TRBD1, 6 bases. Germline-derived CDR1 and CDR2 are SGHRS and YFSETQ. This CDR3 contains 14 residues. V dropped 0 bases and J dropped 2 bases, with 8 bases sitting between them. The CDR3, as DNA: TGCGCCAGCAGCTTGGTCCAGGGGAACTATGGCTACACCTTC. Translated: CASSLVQGNYGYTF.

The V gene is TRBV5-8, the J gene TRBJ1-6; possibly TRBD1 for D (6 bases). CDR1 is SGHTS, CDR2 YDEGEE, per germline. With 2 bases removed from V and 0 bases from J, the gap between germline ends came to 18 bases. CDR3 length: 19 amino acids. The DNA of the CDR3 is TGTGCCAGCAGCTTTGAGTACAGGGTGGCGAGCTCCTATAATTCACCCCTCCACTTT. The encoded protein is CASSFEYRVASSYNSPLHF. The whole variable domain, filled in from reference TRBV5-8 and TRBJ1-6, reads EAGVTQSPTHLIKTRGQQATLRCSPISGHTSVYWYQQALGLGLQFLLWYDEGEERNRGNFPPRFSGRQFPNYSSELNVNALELEDSALYLCASSFEYRVASSYNSPLHFGNGTRLTVT.

The V call is TRBV6-2 or TRBV6-3, the J call TRBJ1-1; TRBD1 agrees at 8 bases. The germline V gene has CDR1 MNHEY and CDR2 SVGEGT. Losses at the gene ends were 5 bases for V and 10 bases for J; bases not matched to a gene: 9. The CDR3 runs to 13 residues. The DNA of the CDR3 is TGTGCCAGCAGTCCCTGGACAGGGTATGGAGCTTTCTTT. Translating it yields CASSPWTGYGAFF.

The rearrangement links TRBV5-1 to TRBJ2-6, with 12 bases lining up with TRBD1. In germline, CDR1 is SGHRS, CDR2 YFSETQ. This CDR3 has 18 amino acids. V shed 2 bases and J 2 bases; nucleotides not matched to a gene: 5. The CDR3 coding sequence is TGCGCCAGCAGCTTAGCCGGGACAGGGGGCGCTGGGGCCAACGTCCTGACTTTC. It specifies CASSLAGTGGAGANVLTF.

The V call is TRBV6-1, the J call TRBJ2-7; D not resolved. Trimming removed 3 bases from V and 1 base from J, with 10 bases in between. Germline loops: CDR1 MNHNS, CDR2 SASEGT. The CDR3 is 14 residues long. CDR3 protein: CASSEQAGSYEQYF. The CDR3 coding sequence is TGTGCCAGCAGTGAGCAGGCCGGTTCCTACGAGCAGTACTTC.

The chain uses TRBV2 and TRBJ1-2, with TRBD1 matching 8 bases. Trimming at V came to 7 bases and at J to 8 bases, leaving 15 bases not matched to a gene. Germline assignment: CDR1 SNHLY and CDR2 FYNNEI. The CDR3 consists of 15 residues. The CDR3, as DNA: TGTGCCAGCAAACCGGACAGGGAATCGGCTGGGGGCTACACCTTC. Its translation: CASKPDRESAGGYTF.

The CDR3 bases are TGCGCCAGCAGTGGGACAAGCTCTGGAAACACCATATATTTT. Translated, it gives CASSGTSSGNTIYF. This chain connects TRBV10-2 to TRBJ1-3; a weak D match, TRBD1 (5 bases). The CDR3 length is 14 residues. The germline CDR1 and CDR2 sequences are WSHSY and SAAADI. The germline V and J ends were trimmed by 4 bases and 0 bases, with 7 bases remaining between them.